The 25 T cell receptor beta chains in this list originate from one sample, sequenced in a study of blood T cells in healthy people across ages. For the second PCR, which ran for about 6 to 11 cycles, a sample-barcoded 5' primer and a J-beta primer mix were used. TCRdb used MiXCR to reprocess the 5' RACE reads, holding one entry per CDR3 protein. The table records hundreds of thousands of distinct CDR3 sequences, more than 50% of them present only once. The sample comprised blood. All receptors derive from a man aged 35-49 years in good health.

The rearrangement links TRBV20-1 to TRBJ1-1; D is undetermined. Germline V gives CDR1 DFQATT, CDR2 SNEGSKA (reference sequence). The CDR3 covers 14 residues. The V end lost 6 bases, the J end lost 0 bases, and 14 bases lay between the germline ends. The CDR3 loop reads CSANPGFLNTEAFF. The CDR3 coding sequence is TGCAGTGCCAACCCGGGCTTCCTGAACACTGAAGCTTTCTTT.

V gene TRBV5-1 combines with J gene TRBJ2-2, with a possible D match to TRBD2 (6 bases). This CDR3 comprises 16 residues. Germline values: CDR1 SGHRS, CDR2 YFSETQ. Trimming took off 10 bases at V and 5 bases at J, with 24 bases between the two ends. The CDR3 coding sequence is TGCGCCGCCAGACCCGGCAGCTTCAGCGGGACCGGGGAGCTGTTTTTT. Translation: CAARPGSFSGTGELFF.

V usage is TRBV25-1 and J usage is TRBJ2-5; 7 bases match TRBD2. With the DNA end fitting TRBJ2-7 better, the J assignment may be wrong. The germline CDR1 and CDR2 sequences are MGHDK and SYGVNS. CDR3 size: 14 residues. CDR3 bases: TGTGCCAGCAGTGCCGACGCGGGAGTGTACGAGCAGTACTTC. Protein sequence: CASSADAGVYEQYF.

This chain uses TRBV4-3 with TRBJ2-7, with a possible D match to TRBD2 (6 bases). With 2 bases removed from V and 2 bases from J, the gap between germline ends came to 19 bases. The CDR3 consists of 17 residues. Looked up from germline, CDR1 is LGHNA and CDR2 is YSLEER. CDR3: CASSQQRVTSSPYEQYF. The CDR3 nucleotides are TGCGCCAGCAGCCAACAAAGGGTCACTAGCAGTCCCTACGAGCAGTACTTC.

This chain connects TRBV7-2 to TRBJ2-1, with TRBD2 identical over 11 bases. Near its end, the DNA agrees better with TRBJ2-7, so the J call may be wrong. The CDR3 contains 16 residues. Germline lookup yields CDR1 SGHTA and CDR2 FQGNSA. The CDR3 sequence: CASSSLSGGDYNEQYF. The CDR3 DNA is TGTGCCAGCAGCTCCCTTAGCGGGGGGGACTACAATGAGCAGTACTTC.

This chain links TRBV12-3 or TRBV12-4 with TRBJ1-6; weak D call: TRBD1 (6 bases). Trimming took off 2 bases at V and 10 bases at J, with 24 bases between the two ends. The CDR3 loop spans 18 amino acids. As DNA, the CDR3 is TGTGCCAGCAGTTTAATGGGGGGGGGCGCGGTAGGAGGATCACCCCTCCACTTT. Amino acid sequence: CASSLMGGGAVGGSPLHF.

This clonotype was counted once. The chain carries TRBV20-1 and TRBJ2-1, with 7 bases matching TRBD2. The CDR3 length is 16 residues. Germline CDR1 and CDR2: DFQATT and SNEGSKA (reference sequence). The V and J ends lost 6 bases and 0 bases, in that order; junction bases with no gene match: 11. The CDR3 DNA is TGCAGTGCCGCTCTACGTGGCGGGAGCTCCTACAATGAGCAGTTCTTC. Protein: CSAALRGGSSYNEQFF.

This clonotype has only a few counts. V gene TRBV13 combines with J gene TRBJ2-5; the D gene is possibly TRBD2 (6 bases). This CDR3 has 14 residues. The V and J ends lost 1 base and 4 bases respectively, with 10 bases between them. Germline CDR1 and CDR2: PRHDT and FYEKMQ (reference sequence). The CDR3 DNA is TGTGCCAGCAGCTTAGAACGGGAGTTAGAGACCCAGTACTTC. Translation: CASSLERELETQYF.

The chain has TRBV11-2 and TRBJ2-5, with a possible D match to TRBD1 (6 bases). Germline V gene sequence: CDR1 SGHAT, CDR2 FQNNGV. V lost 5 bases, J lost 7 bases, and 20 bases lay in between. CDR3 length: 15 residues. The CDR3 DNA sequence: TGTGCCAGCAGCCCTGGACAGCGGAATCTTGGGACCCAGTACTTC. This translates into CASSPGQRNLGTQYF.

CDR3 DNA: TGTGCCAGCAGTGGAGGCCTAGCGAGAGGTCAAGAGACCCAGTACTTC. Its translation: CASSGGLARGQETQYF. This chain connects TRBV6-1 to TRBJ2-7; D perhaps matches TRBD2 (6 bases). The J call may be incorrect, as the DNA end agrees better with TRBJ2-5. This CDR3 region has 16 residues. Germline values: CDR1 MNHNS, CDR2 SASEGT.

This clonotype has just one count. This sequence joins TRBV2 and TRBJ2-1; possibly TRBD2 for D (6 bases). From germline, CDR1 is SNHLY and CDR2 FYNNEI. The germline V and J ends were trimmed by 3 bases and 9 bases, with 12 bases remaining between them. CDR3 length: 13 amino acids. The CDR3 loop reads CASSDGGLLEQFF. In DNA form, the CDR3 reads TGTGCCAGCAGTGATGGAGGGCTCCTTGAGCAGTTCTTC.

Details on this clonotype: Possible read error: a much larger clone is one base away. V and J are TRBV7-9 and TRBJ2-5; a weak D match, TRBD2 (6 bases). Germline values: CDR1 SEHNR, CDR2 FQNEAQ (reference sequence). CDR3 length equals 14 residues. Trimming removed 3 bases at V and 11 bases at J, with 19 bases between. CDR3 nucleotide sequence: TGTGCCAGCAGCTTCCGGGGGACCTACAATGAGCAGTACTTC. Translation gives CASSFRGTYNEQYF.

The chain employs TRBV18 and TRBJ1-1; no reliable D call. The germline V gene has CDR1 KGHSH and CDR2 LQKENI. The ends were cut back, 3 bases at V and 0 bases at J, with 8 bases in the middle. This CDR3 comprises 14 residues. CDR3 nucleotide sequence: TGTGCCAGCTCACCGAAAGGTCTGAACACTGAAGCTTTCTTT. Protein: CASSPKGLNTEAFF.

The chain has TRBV2 and TRBJ2-5; perhaps D is TRBD1 or TRBD2 (5 bases each). Per germline, CDR1 SNHLY and CDR2 FYNNEI. The V gene lost 1 base and the J gene lost 4 bases, with 16 bases spanning the gap. The CDR3 is 16 residues long. CDR3 sequence (DNA): TGTGCCAGCAGTGAAGGTCGGGGCAGGGCGACAGAGACCCAGTACTTC. This codes for CASSEGRGRATETQYF. Looking up the rest from reference TRBV2 and TRBJ2-5 gives the full variable domain: EPEVTQTPSHQVTQMGQEVILRCVPISNHLYFYWYRQILGQKVEFLVSFYNNEISEKSEIFDDQFSVERPDGSNFTLKIRSTKLEDSAMYFCASSEGRGRATETQYFGPGTRLLVL.

The chain is built from TRBV5-4 and TRBJ1-2; 7 bases are a match to TRBD1. CDR3 size: 14 residues. V shed 4 bases, J shed 4 bases, and the junction held 7 bases outside the gene matches. Germline V gives CDR1 SGHNT, CDR2 YYREEE (reference sequence). The CDR3 coding sequence is TGTGCCAGCAGCACCAGGGACAGCTTCTATGGCTACACCTTC. Amino acids: CASSTRDSFYGYTF.

V is TRBV2 and J is TRBJ2-1; D ambiguous. Germline CDR1 SNHLY, CDR2 FYNNEI. V was shortened by 6 bases and J by 3 bases, with 15 bases between the two germline ends. CDR3 length equals 15 residues. The CDR3: CASSGPLPHYNEQFF. DNA of the CDR3: TGTGCCAGCAGCGGGCCCCTACCTCACTACAATGAGCAGTTCTTC.

The chain employs TRBV29-1 and TRBJ2-6; weak D call: TRBD2 (5 bases). The V and J ends lost 6 bases and 3 bases respectively, with 6 bases between them. The CDR3 consists of 12 residues. Germline V gene lookup returns CDR1 SQVTM and CDR2 ANQGSEA. As DNA, the CDR3 is TGCAGCGTAAGCGGTGGGGCCAACGTCCTGACTTTC. Translated, it gives CSVSGGANVLTF.

The genes are TRBV6-2 or TRBV6-3 and TRBJ1-2; 7 bases align to TRBD1. The J segment lost 8 bases and the V segment lost 7 bases, leaving 10 bases of the junction unmatched. The CDR3 is 13 residues long. Looked up from germline, CDR1 is MNHEY and CDR2 is SVGEGT. For the CDR3, the DNA is TGTGCCAGCACCCCCGGGACAGTGAGCGGCTACACCTTC. As protein: CASTPGTVSGYTF.

This clonotype was detected only a few times. The DNA of the CDR3 is TGTGCCAGCAGTTTAAAATTTACGAATTCAGGACAACAGAATTCACCCCTCCACTTT. It yields the protein CASSLKFTNSGQQNSPLHF. V gene TRBV27 combines with J gene TRBJ1-6, with D possibly being TRBD1 (5 bases). The CDR3 runs 19 residues. The germline V gene encodes CDR1 MNHEY and CDR2 SMNVEV (reference sequence). Trimming pared 2 bases from V and 7 bases from J, leaving 24 bases between.

This clonotype was picked up a small number of times. The chain carries TRBV7-2 and TRBJ2-3; TRBD2 aligns across 13 bases. The V gene's germline CDR1 is SGHTA and CDR2 FQGNSA. The CDR3 is made up of 17 amino acids. The V gene end was trimmed by 2 bases and the J gene end by 5 bases; junction bases not matched to a gene: 7. CDR3 coding DNA: TGTGCCAGCAGCTTACAAACTAGCGGGAGGGCCCTAGATACGCAGTATTTT. This encodes CASSLQTSGRALDTQYF.

There are a few counts of this clonotype. For the CDR3, the DNA is TGTGCCAGCAGTTTACCAGAAGGAGGGTTTACCTACGAGCAGTACTTC. It encodes CASSLPEGGFTYEQYF. The chain employs TRBV28 and TRBJ2-7, with TRBD2 as a possible D gene (6 bases). V shed 2 bases and J shed 2 bases, with 16 bases lying between them. Germline CDR1 reads MDHEN; CDR2 reads SYDVKM. The length of the CDR3 is 16 residues.

This clonotype was found a few times. The gene calls are TRBV12-3 or TRBV12-4 and TRBJ2-5, with D hard to call. The V end was cut by 3 bases, the J end by 5 bases, with 16 bases between. The CDR3 totals 15 residues. DNA of the CDR3: TGTGCCAGCAGTTTTCATGTAGCAGGAGAGGAGACCCAGTACTTC. Its translation is CASSFHVAGEETQYF.

This clonotype has more than one count but fewer than ten. V usage is TRBV20-1 and J usage is TRBJ1-2, with TRBD1 identical over 9 bases. Germline-derived CDR1 and CDR2 are DFQATT and SNEGSKA (reference sequence). Unmatched junction bases numbered 7, after V lost 6 bases and J lost 5 bases. This CDR3 is built from 13 residues. The CDR3 DNA reads as TGCAGTGCCCCAGGGGGACAGGGTTATGGCTACACCTTC. Translation: CSAPGGQGYGYTF.

This chain links TRBV20-1 with TRBJ1-1; D remains ambiguous. The CDR3 totals 14 residues. V was pared by 3 bases and J by 4 bases, with 15 bases between. In germline, CDR1 is DFQATT, CDR2 SNEGSKA (reference sequence). This chain's CDR3 is CSARTTLVGTEAFF. DNA for the CDR3: TGCAGTGCTAGGACGACATTGGTCGGCACTGAAGCTTTCTTT.

V usage is TRBV5-6 and J usage is TRBJ2-7, with D maybe TRBD1 (7 bases). Trimming took 4 bases from V and 3 from J, leaving 14 bases between them. The CDR3 runs 14 residues. Germline assignment: CDR1 SGHDT and CDR2 YYEEEE. The CDR3: CASSGGTALYEQYF. In nucleotides, the CDR3 is TGTGCCAGCAGCGGAGGGACAGCTCTCTACGAGCAGTACTTC. The full variable domain, with the rest looked up from reference TRBV5-6 and TRBJ2-7, is DAGVTQSPTHLIKTRGQQVTLRCSPKSGHDTVSWYQQALGQGPQFIFQYYEEEERQRGNFPDRFSGHQFPNYSSELNVNALLLGDSALYLCASSGGTALYEQYFGPGTRLTVT.